Below, 11 T cell receptor beta chains from the same sample are listed, as sequenced in a study of T cell responses to AZD1222 COVID-19 vaccine. TCRdb keeps only in-frame clones here, not all; method: immunoSEQ multiplex PCR. This table holds 70,000 to 95,000 clones, under 95% found once. Material: peripheral blood, obtained on day 0 of AZD1222 vaccination. Receptors were obtained from an adult in good health.

V usage is TRBV7-2 and J usage is TRBJ2-5; D is undetermined. This CDR3 comprises 12 residues. Germline CDR1 reads SGHTA; CDR2 reads FQGNSA. Trimming shortened V by 4 bases and J by 0 bases, and 3 bases separated the two germline ends. The CDR3 is CASSWDQETQYF. The CDR3 region has the DNA TGTGCCAGCAGCTGGGACCAAGAGACCCAGTACTTC.

J is TRBJ2-1 and V is TRBV5-1, with 9 bases lining up with TRBD2. Looked up from germline, CDR1 is SGHRS and CDR2 is YFSETQ. The V gene end was trimmed by 6 bases and the J gene end by 8 bases; junction bases not matched to a gene: 9. The CDR3 is made up of 14 amino acids. CDR3 sequence (DNA): TGCGCCAGCACCGGCAGTTCTAGCGGGGATGAGCAGTTCTTC. This gives the protein CASTGSSSGDEQFF.

V gene TRBV12-3 or TRBV12-4 combines with J gene TRBJ1-1; D is undetermined. Deletions cut 5 bases from V and 0 bases from J, with 7 bases between. The CDR3 spans 13 residues. The CDR3 DNA reads TGTGCCAGCAGTCTACAAATGAACACTGAAGCTTTCTTT. Translated, it gives CASSLQMNTEAFF.

The count of this clone is one. This rearrangement joins TRBV9 to TRBJ1-3; D is ambiguous. Germline CDR1 SGDLS, CDR2 YYNGEE. This CDR3 has 15 amino acids. Trimming stripped 3 bases from V and 2 bases from J, with 12 bases between. The CDR3 DNA is TGTGCCAGCAGCGACAATTTCAGGCCTGGAAACACCATATATTTT. This translates into CASSDNFRPGNTIYF. Using reference TRBV9 and TRBJ1-3 for the parts outside the CDR3, the full variable domain is DSGVTQTPKHLITATGQRVTLRCSPRSGDLSVYWYQQSLDQGLQFLIQYYNGEERAKGNILERFSAQQFPDLHSELNLSSLELGDSALYFCASSDNFRPGNTIYFGEGSWLTVV.

The chain has TRBV4-1 and TRBJ2-7, with D uncertain. Trimming cost V 1 base and J 5 bases, with 18 bases left between them. Germline values: CDR1 MGHRA, CDR2 YSYEKL. The CDR3 consists of 16 residues. The CDR3 protein is CASSQGGLGVAHEQYF. In DNA form, the CDR3 reads TGCGCCAGCAGCCAAGGTGGGCTTGGGGTTGCCCACGAGCAGTACTTC.

This chain uses TRBV5-6 with TRBJ1-5; TRBD1 matches 9 bases. The V gene end was trimmed by 3 bases and the J gene end by 9 bases; junction bases not matched to a gene: 4. The CDR3 totals 13 residues. CDR1 and CDR2 from the germline V gene are SGHDT and YYEEEE. Here the CDR3 DNA reads TGTGCCAGCAGCTCGACAGGGGGATCGCCCCAGCATTTT. Protein: CASSSTGGSPQHF. Together with reference TRBV5-6 and TRBJ1-5, the CDR3 gives the full variable domain: DAGVTQSPTHLIKTRGQQVTLRCSPKSGHDTVSWYQQALGQGPQFIFQYYEEEERQRGNFPDRFSGHQFPNYSSELNVNALLLGDSALYLCASSSTGGSPQHFGDGTRLSIL.

The V and J genes are TRBV6-5 and TRBJ1-3; TRBD1 might be the D (6 bases). The CDR3 length is 12 residues. Between the trimmed V and J ends, which lost 6 bases and 8 bases, there was a span of 11 bases. Germline-derived CDR1 and CDR2 are MNHEY and SVGAGI. For the CDR3, the DNA is TGTGCCAGCAGCCCGCAGGGGTACACCATATATTTT. Its translation is CASSPQGYTIYF.

The V call is TRBV7-3, the J call TRBJ2-1, with 10 nucleotides matching TRBD1. V lost 5 bases, J lost 9 bases, and 4 bases stayed unmatched. This CDR3 comprises 13 residues. In germline, CDR1 is SGHTA, CDR2 FQGTGA. DNA of the CDR3: TGTGCCAGCAGCAACCGGGACAGGGGTGAGCAGTTCTTC. Translation gives CASSNRDRGEQFF.

This chain's CDR3 is CASSLTTRYEQFF. DNA for the CDR3: TGTGCCAGCAGCCTCACAACGCGTTATGAGCAGTTCTTC. The chain uses TRBV3-1 (or the pseudogene TRBV3-2) and TRBJ2-1; D is unclear. V lost 4 bases to trimming and J lost 8 bases, with 12 bases between them. Germline CDR1 is LGHDT and CDR2 is YNNKEL (reference sequence). The CDR3 loop spans 13 amino acids.

The CDR3 bases are TGTGCCAGCAGCTTAGCCTGGCAGGGGGAGGGCTACACCTTC. Residues: CASSLAWQGEGYTF. The V call is TRBV13, the J call TRBJ1-2; 7 bases line up with TRBD1. V shed 1 base, J shed 8 bases, and the junction held 7 bases outside the gene matches. CDR1 is PRHDT, CDR2 FYEKMQ, per germline (reference sequence). The CDR3 runs 14 residues.

This clone came up once. The V call is TRBV29-1, the J call TRBJ2-7; 9 nucleotides match TRBD1. CDR1 and CDR2 from the germline V gene are SQVTM and ANQGSEA. This CDR3 contains 14 residues. The V and J ends lost 6 bases and 4 bases, in that order; junction bases with no gene match: 10. CDR3 nucleotides: TGCAGCGTATCGGACAGGGGAGTAAATTACGAGCAGTACTTC. Translation gives CSVSDRGVNYEQYF.